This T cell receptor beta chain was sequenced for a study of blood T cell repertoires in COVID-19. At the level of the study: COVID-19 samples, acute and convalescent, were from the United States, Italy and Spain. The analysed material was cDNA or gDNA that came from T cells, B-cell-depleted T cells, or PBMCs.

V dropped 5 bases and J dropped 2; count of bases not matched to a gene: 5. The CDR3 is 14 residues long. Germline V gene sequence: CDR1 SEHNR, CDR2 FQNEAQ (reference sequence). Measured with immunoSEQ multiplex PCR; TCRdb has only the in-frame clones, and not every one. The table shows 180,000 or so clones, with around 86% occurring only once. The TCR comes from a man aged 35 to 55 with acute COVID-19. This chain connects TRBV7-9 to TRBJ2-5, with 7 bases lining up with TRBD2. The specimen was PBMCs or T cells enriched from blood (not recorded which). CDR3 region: CASSGRTSQETQYF. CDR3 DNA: TGTGCCAGCAGCGGACGGACTAGTCAAGAGACCCAGTACTTC.